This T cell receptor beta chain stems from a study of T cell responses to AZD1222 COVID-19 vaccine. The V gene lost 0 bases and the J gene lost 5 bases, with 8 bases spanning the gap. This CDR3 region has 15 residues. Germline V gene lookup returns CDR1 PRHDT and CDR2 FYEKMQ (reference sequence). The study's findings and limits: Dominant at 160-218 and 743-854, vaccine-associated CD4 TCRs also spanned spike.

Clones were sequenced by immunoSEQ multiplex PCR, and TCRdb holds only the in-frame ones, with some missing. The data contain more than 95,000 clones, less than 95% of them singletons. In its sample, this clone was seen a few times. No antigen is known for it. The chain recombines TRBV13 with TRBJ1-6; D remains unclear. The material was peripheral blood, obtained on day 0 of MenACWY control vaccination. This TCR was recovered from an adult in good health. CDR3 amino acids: CASSLGLSDNSPLHF. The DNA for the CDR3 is TGTGCCAGCAGCTTAGGCCTGTCGGATAATTCACCCCTCCACTTT.